This entry describes one TCR beta chain. The antigen this receptor binds is unknown. No quality values exist for individual bases; no much larger clone is one base distant. Ficoll-Paque density gradient centrifugation was the method used to isolate PBMCs. CDR1 and CDR2, per the germline V gene, are MGHRA and YSYEKL. V lost 0 bases and J lost 0 bases, and the count of bases not matched to a germline gene is 8. The CDR3, cysteine through phenylalanine, is 18 amino acids long. CDR3 DNA only is kept here, 54 bases in frame from base 1. The listed sequencing device is Illumina NovaSeq 6000. TCRalpha and TCRbeta cDNA libraries were constructed by 5'RACE with constant-segment primers, with sample barcodes and unique molecular identifiers being introduced. Trizol reagent was used to extract RNA from every sample. Library amplification was performed in two PCR steps, and a second sample barcode and Illumina TruSeq adapters were introduced in the second step. Sequencing of libraries was performed on an Illumina NovaSeq with 2 x 150 bp paired-end reads. In the paper's pipeline: The reads were demultiplexed and collapsed into UMI-guided consensus sequences using migec v1.2.7. Using mixcr v2.1.11, UMI consensuses were aligned to TRA and TRB V and J templates and then assembled into clonotypes. Expanded or contracted clonotypes were those called significant by both edgeR and NoisET, with noise models trained on biological replicates. For edgeR calls, a false discovery rate-adjusted p below 0.01 and a log2 fold-change threshold of 1 were applied. As an exploratory analysis of dynamics, max-normalized trajectories of the 1000 most abundant clonotypes were examined by PCA with hierarchical clustering. Separately sequenced CD4+ and CD8+ repertoires were used to assign the CD4 or CD8 phenotype of responding clones. TCRdb reprocessed the public reads (quality trimming at Q25 with fastp, clone calling with MiXCR) and kept in-frame beta chains. Here each entry gathers all rows of one CDR3 protein and keeps the most common genes and DNA. The V and J calls were determined by TCRdb, not by the authors. Counted in this sample were 340,000 or so distinct CDR3 sequences; 10% to 15% of them appeared once. The ten largest clones add up to 20% to 25% of the sample.

The data were obtained in a study of T-cell memory formation after mild COVID-19 (dated by TCRdb to 2020 to 2023). Broadly, across the study: TCR sequence clusters from the two donors were largely donor specific. Two young, previously healthy adult volunteers, one female and one male, were included in the cohort. T-cell clones expanding and contracting after mild COVID-19 in two donors were tracked by longitudinal TCRalpha and TCRbeta repertoire sequencing.

General conclusions and limits of the study: Contracting CD4+ clones were found mainly in CM and EM memory subsets, while CD8+ clones were enriched in EMRA. Only a couple of mild cases were covered in the study, and larger cohorts including severe cases with pre-infection samples were considered necessary. Some responding clones were found in pre-infection memory, which suggests that pre-existing cross-reactive memory T cells took part in the SARS-CoV-2 response. Clones that contracted from day 15 to 85 showed balanced CD4/CD8 phenotypes, whereas a second wave of clones that expanded from day 15 to 37 leaned towards CD4+. SARS-CoV-2 specificity of the second-wave clones peaking on day 37 was not confirmed.

This receptor chain uses TRBV4-1 and TRBJ1-3; 7 bases in between match TRBD1. Sequencing input: PBMCs or a T cell subset sorted from them (not recorded which). This TCR derives from a man between 18 and 29 years old who had mild COVID-19 (a few samples of this study predate the infection). The sample titles of this study are shuffled in the database, so cell type and time point are left out; the donor was told from shared clones. The DNA reads as follows: TGCGCCAGCAGCCAAGATTTAGTCCGGGACAGCTCTGGAAACACCATATATTTT. It translates as CASSQDLVRDSSGNTIYF.